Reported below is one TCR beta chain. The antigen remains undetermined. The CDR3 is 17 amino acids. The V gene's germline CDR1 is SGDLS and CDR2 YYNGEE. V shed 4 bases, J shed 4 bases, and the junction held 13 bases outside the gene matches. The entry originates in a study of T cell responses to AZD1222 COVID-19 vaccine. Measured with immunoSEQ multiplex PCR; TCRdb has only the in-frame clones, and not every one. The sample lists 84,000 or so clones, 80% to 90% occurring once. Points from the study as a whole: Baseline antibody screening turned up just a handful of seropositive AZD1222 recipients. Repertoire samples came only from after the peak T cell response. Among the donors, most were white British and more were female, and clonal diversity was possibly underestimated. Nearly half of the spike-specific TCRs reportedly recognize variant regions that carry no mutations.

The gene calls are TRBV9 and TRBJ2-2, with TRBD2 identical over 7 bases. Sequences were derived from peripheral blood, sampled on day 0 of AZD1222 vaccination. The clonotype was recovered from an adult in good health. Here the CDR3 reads CASSSQTGGWRTGELFF. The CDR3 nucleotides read TGTGCCAGCAGCTCCCAGACGGGGGGTTGGCGCACCGGGGAGCTGTTTTTT. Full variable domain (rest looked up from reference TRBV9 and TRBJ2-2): DSGVTQTPKHLITATGQRVTLRCSPRSGDLSVYWYQQSLDQGLQFLIQYYNGEERAKGNILERFSAQQFPDLHSELNLSSLELGDSALYFCASSSQTGGWRTGELFFGEGSRLTVL.